The 23 T cell receptor beta chains listed next were all sequenced from one sample in a study of CD8+ T cells in alopecia areata. Noted treatment: oral pan-JAK inhibitor, 5-10 mg twice daily. Extracted RNA was reverse transcribed, and the resulting cDNA served as sequencing template. Assay: immunoSEQ multiplex PCR; the TCRdb copy retains only in-frame clones and omits some. This table has about 190,000 clones, less than 70% appearing once. Here the sequenced sample was CD4+ T cells sorted from blood, taken at approximately week 50, from a patient treated with tofacitinib. All receptors come from a human donor with alopecia areata.

This clone turned up a few times. The CDR3 protein is CASRSNTGELFF. CDR3 coding DNA: TGTGCCAGCCGTTCGAACACCGGGGAGCTGTTTTTT. The V gene is TRBV6-5, the J gene TRBJ2-2; D not certain. From germline, CDR1 is MNHEY and CDR2 SVGAGI. The CDR3 extends over 12 amino acids. With 8 bases removed from V and 0 bases from J, the gap between germline ends came to 4 bases.

A few counts support this clone. The DNA of the CDR3 is TGCAGCTCAGGGTCTCACTATGGCTACACCTTC. Its protein product is CSSGSHYGYTF. The chain is built from TRBV29-1 and TRBJ1-2; a possible D gene is TRBD1 (5 bases). CDR1 is SQVTM and CDR2 is ANQGSEA in the germline V gene. V gave up 8 bases and J gave up 3 bases, with 10 bases separating them. The CDR3 spans 11 residues. The full variable domain, with the rest looked up from reference TRBV29-1 and TRBJ1-2, is SAVISQKPSRDICQRGTSLTIQCQVDSQVTMMFWYRQQPGQSLTLIATANQGSEATYESGFVIDKFPISRPNLTFSTLTVSNMSPEDSSIYLCSSGSHYGYTFGSGTRLTVV.

The V and J genes are TRBV4-3 and TRBJ1-2, with D possibly matching TRBD1 (5 bases). Per the germline V gene, CDR1 is LGHNA and CDR2 is YSLEER. The V and J ends lost 4 bases and 8 bases respectively, with 23 bases between them. The CDR3 extends over 16 amino acids. For the CDR3, the DNA is TGCGCCAGCAGCCTCATGGCCTCTTCGGGGGTATTGGGCTACACCTTC. This encodes CASSLMASSGVLGYTF.

CDR3 nucleotides: TGTGCCAGCAGTGAGGGGCACCGTCGTTCACCCCTCCACTTT. Residues: CASSEGHRRSPLHF. The chain carries TRBV2 and TRBJ1-6, with a weak D call TRBD1 (5 bases). This CDR3 comprises 14 residues. V was cut by 3 bases and J by 9 bases, with 12 bases left in between. CDR1 is SNHLY and CDR2 is FYNNEI in the germline V gene.

This clone was picked up many times. The chain joins TRBV5-4 to TRBJ2-3; weak D call: TRBD2 (5 bases). Germline loops: CDR1 SGHNT, CDR2 YYREEE (reference sequence). The CDR3 contains 15 residues. Trimming took off 5 bases at V and 2 bases at J, with 15 bases between the two ends. CDR3 sequence reads: CASSSIGLDTDTQYF. The CDR3 DNA is TGTGCCAGCAGTTCCATTGGACTTGACACAGATACGCAGTATTTT. The full variable domain, its missing parts supplied by reference TRBV5-4 and TRBJ2-3, is ETGVTQSPTHLIKTRGQQVTLRCSSQSGHNTVSWYQQALGQGPQFIFQYYREEENGRGNFPPRFSGLQFPNYSSELNVNALELDDSALYLCASSSIGLDTDTQYFGPGTRLTVL.

The rearrangement links TRBV28 to TRBJ1-5; 9 bases map to TRBD1. The ends lost 5 bases at V and 6 bases at J; junction bases unmatched: 5. The CDR3 spans 14 residues. Germline V gene lookup returns CDR1 MDHEN and CDR2 SYDVKM. CDR3 in DNA: TGTGCCAGCAGTCTCGGGACAGGGCTTCAGCCCCAGCATTTT. Residues: CASSLGTGLQPQHF.

This clone has more than one count but fewer than ten. The chain employs TRBV7-2 and TRBJ2-7, with 7 bases identical to TRBD2. The CDR3 spans 13 residues. Germline assignment: CDR1 SGHTA and CDR2 FQGNSA. V was clipped by 3 bases and J by 2 bases; unmatched bases: 1. The CDR3 DNA reads TGTGCCAGCAGCTTGCGGGGGACCTACGAGCAGTACTTC. Protein product: CASSLRGTYEQYF.

This chain joins TRBV7-2 and TRBJ2-7; perhaps TRBD1 as D (6 bases). Germline CDR1 is SGHTA and CDR2 is FQGNSA. V gave up 0 bases and J gave up 8 bases, with 14 bases separating them. This CDR3 comprises 14 residues. CDR3 protein: CASSLAARDTQQYF. The CDR3, as DNA: TGTGCCAGCAGCTTAGCGGCCCGGGACACTCAGCAGTACTTC.

This sequence joins TRBV6-1 and TRBJ1-2; 7 bases line up with TRBD1. The length of the CDR3 is 14 residues. Trimming at V came to 1 base and at J to 7 bases, leaving 6 bases not matched to a gene. Per the germline V gene, CDR1 is MNHNS and CDR2 is SASEGT. The CDR3 spells CASSEGRGQAGYTF. The CDR3 bases are TGTGCCAGCAGTGAAGGTAGGGGGCAGGCTGGCTACACCTTC.

The J gene is TRBJ2-7, the V gene TRBV15; D tentatively fits TRBD1 or TRBD2 (5 bases each). The V end was cut by 0 bases, the J end by 6 bases, with 12 bases between. This CDR3 comprises 14 residues. Looked up from germline, CDR1 is LNHNV and CDR2 is YYDKDF (reference sequence). Here the CDR3 DNA reads TGTGCCACCAGCAGAGAACGAGGGGTAGGCGAGCAGTACTTC. This gives the protein CATSRERGVGEQYF.

The rearrangement uses TRBV29-1 and TRBJ2-4, with 9 bases that match TRBD1. The V gene's germline CDR1 is SQVTM and CDR2 ANQGSEA. J gave up 0 bases and V 5 bases, and 5 bases lay outside the gene matches. There are 15 residues in the CDR3. CDR3 region: CSVKDRGVAKNIQYF. The CDR3 coding sequence is TGCAGCGTTAAGGACAGGGGAGTAGCCAAAAACATTCAGTACTTC.

This clone was observed a handful of times. The chain is built from TRBV29-1 and TRBJ2-7; TRBD1 matches 12 bases. This CDR3 spans 14 amino acids. The germline V gene has CDR1 SQVTM and CDR2 ANQGSEA. J was trimmed by 3 bases and V by 4 bases; bases with no gene match: 4. CDR3 amino acids: CSVAGTGGLYEQYF. CDR3 sequence (DNA): TGCAGCGTTGCGGGGACAGGGGGCCTCTACGAGCAGTACTTC.

This clone came up a few times. The chain uses TRBV7-2 and TRBJ1-5, with D unclear. The CDR3 runs to 13 residues. V dropped 5 bases and J dropped 3 bases, with 8 bases sitting between them. Per the germline V gene, CDR1 is SGHTA and CDR2 is FQGNSA. As DNA, the CDR3 is TGTGCCAGCAGCCGGGCCTTCAATCAGCCCCAGCATTTT. Residues: CASSRAFNQPQHF.

The CDR3 sequence is CSVELGRRETQYF. CDR3 in DNA: TGCAGCGTTGAATTGGGCAGGCGAGAGACCCAGTACTTC. The V and J genes are TRBV29-1 and TRBJ2-5, with unresolved D. Deletions cut 2 bases from V and 4 bases from J, with 11 bases between. This CDR3 is 13 amino acids long. The V gene's germline CDR1 is SQVTM and CDR2 ANQGSEA. Based on the CDR3 plus reference TRBV29-1 and TRBJ2-5, the full variable domain is SAVISQKPSRDICQRGTSLTIQCQVDSQVTMMFWYRQQPGQSLTLIATANQGSEATYESGFVIDKFPISRPNLTFSTLTVSNMSPEDSSIYLCSVELGRRETQYFGPGTRLLVL.

This chain links TRBV6-1 with TRBJ1-6; D remains ambiguous. The germline CDR1 and CDR2 sequences are MNHNS and SASEGT. Trimming stripped 0 bases from V and 7 bases from J, with 10 bases between. The CDR3 sequence is 15 residues long. CDR3 nucleotides: TGTGCCAGCAGTGAAGCGCGTCCGAGGAATTCACCCCTCCACTTT. Translation gives CASSEARPRNSPLHF.

This chain links TRBV6-6 with TRBJ1-1; D ambiguous. V was pared by 11 bases and J by 6 bases, with 28 bases between. The CDR3 length is 16 residues. Germline V gene lookup returns CDR1 MNHNY and CDR2 SVGAGI (reference sequence). DNA for the CDR3: TGTGCCGTACACACTTCGAAAGGGCCCGGTTCGCCTGAAGCTTTCTTT. Translated, it gives CAVHTSKGPGSPEAFF.

V gene TRBV7-2 combines with J gene TRBJ2-7; D unclear. V was trimmed by 2 bases and J by 6 bases, leaving 5 bases between them. Germline loops: CDR1 SGHTA, CDR2 FQGNSA. The CDR3 consists of 11 residues. CDR3 in DNA: TGTGCCAGCAGCTTAATGTCCGAGCAGTACTTC. Translating it yields CASSLMSEQYF. Using reference TRBV7-2 and TRBJ2-7 for the parts outside the CDR3, the full variable domain is GAGVSQSPSNKVTEKGKDVELRCDPISGHTALYWYRQSLGQGLEFLIYFQGNSAPDKSGLPSDRFSAERTGGSVSTLTIQRTQQEDSAVYLCASSLMSEQYFGPGTRLTVT.

This clone was counted once. CDR3 DNA sequence: TGTGCCTGGAGAACAACAGGGGGCAGGAGCTATGGCTACACCTTC. This sequence encodes CAWRTTGGRSYGYTF. This chain connects TRBV30 to TRBJ1-2; 9 bases agree with TRBD1. This CDR3 has 15 residues. J was trimmed by 4 bases and V by 3 bases; bases with no gene match: 9. The germline CDR1 and CDR2 sequences are GTSNPN and SVGIG (reference sequence).

In this sample, this clone turned up a few times. This chain links TRBV6-5 with TRBJ2-5; no clear D. Trimming removed 8 bases from V and 1 base from J, with 17 bases in between. Per germline, CDR1 MNHEY and CDR2 SVGAGI. This CDR3 is 15 amino acids long. Written as DNA, the CDR3 is TGTGCCAGCGGAAAAGTGTCAGGCGCCCAAGAGACCCAGTACTTC. Its translation: CASGKVSGAQETQYF.

This clone appeared once. The J gene is TRBJ2-2, the V gene TRBV18, with TRBD1 identical over 7 bases. The germline V gene encodes CDR1 KGHSH and CDR2 LQKENI. The CDR3 has 17 amino acids. The J segment lost 4 bases and the V segment lost 3 bases, leaving 11 bases of the junction unmatched. The DNA for the CDR3 is TGTGCCAGCTCACCGGGACAGAAAGCTACCTTCACCGGGGAGCTGTTTTTT. This encodes CASSPGQKATFTGELFF.

V gene TRBV7-8 combines with J gene TRBJ2-7, with TRBD1 matching 7 bases. V trimming: 3 bases; J trimming: 3 bases; junction bases outside the gene matches: 5. In germline, CDR1 is SGHVS, CDR2 FQNEAQ. CDR3 size: 14 residues. Written as DNA, the CDR3 is TGTGCCAGCAGCTTCTCCCGGGACAGCTACGAGCAGTACTTC. Residues: CASSFSRDSYEQYF.

Here the CDR3 reads CASSPRLAGTDTQYF. The CDR3 DNA follows: TGCGCCAGCAGCCCCCGACTAGCGGGGACAGATACGCAGTATTTT. The chain uses TRBV4-3 and TRBJ2-3; 11 positions match TRBD2. Trimming took 4 bases from V and 3 from J; bases not matched to a gene: 3. CDR1 and CDR2 from the germline V gene are LGHNA and YSLEER. CDR3 length equals 15 residues.

The chain is built from TRBV7-2 and TRBJ1-5, with D perhaps TRBD1 (5 bases). CDR1 is SGHTA and CDR2 is FQGNSA in the germline V gene. Deletions cut 4 bases from V and 7 bases from J, with 11 bases between. This CDR3 region has 13 residues. The CDR3 bases are TGTGCCAGCAGCTCCAGACAGACGCAGCCCCAGCATTTT. Translated: CASSSRQTQPQHF.